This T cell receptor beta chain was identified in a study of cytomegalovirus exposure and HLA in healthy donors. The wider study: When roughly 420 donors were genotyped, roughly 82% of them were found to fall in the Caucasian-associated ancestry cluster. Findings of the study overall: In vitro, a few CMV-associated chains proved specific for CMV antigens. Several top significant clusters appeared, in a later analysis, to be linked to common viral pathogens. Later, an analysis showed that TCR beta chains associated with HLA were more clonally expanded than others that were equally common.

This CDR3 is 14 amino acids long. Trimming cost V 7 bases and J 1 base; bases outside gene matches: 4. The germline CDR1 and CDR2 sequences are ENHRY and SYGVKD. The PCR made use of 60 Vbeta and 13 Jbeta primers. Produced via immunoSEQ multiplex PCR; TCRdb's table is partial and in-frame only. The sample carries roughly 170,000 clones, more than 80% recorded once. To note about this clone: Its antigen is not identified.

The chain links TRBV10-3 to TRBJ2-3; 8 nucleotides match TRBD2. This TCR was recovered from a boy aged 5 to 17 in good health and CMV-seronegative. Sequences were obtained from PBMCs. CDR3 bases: TGTGCCATCACAGCTAGCGGGCGCACAGATACGCAGTATTTT. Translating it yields CAITASGRTDTQYF.